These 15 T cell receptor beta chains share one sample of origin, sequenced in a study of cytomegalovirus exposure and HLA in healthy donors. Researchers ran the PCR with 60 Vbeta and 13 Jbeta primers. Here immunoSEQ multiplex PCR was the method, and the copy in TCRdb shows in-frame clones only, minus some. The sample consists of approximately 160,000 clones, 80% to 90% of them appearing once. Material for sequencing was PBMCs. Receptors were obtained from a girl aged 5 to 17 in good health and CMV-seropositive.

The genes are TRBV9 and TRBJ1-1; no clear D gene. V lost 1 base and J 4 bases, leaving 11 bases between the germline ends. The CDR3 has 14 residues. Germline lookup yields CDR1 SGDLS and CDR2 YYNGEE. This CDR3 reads CASSVKGVGTEAFF. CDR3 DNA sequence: TGTGCCAGCAGCGTAAAGGGAGTAGGCACTGAAGCTTTCTTT.

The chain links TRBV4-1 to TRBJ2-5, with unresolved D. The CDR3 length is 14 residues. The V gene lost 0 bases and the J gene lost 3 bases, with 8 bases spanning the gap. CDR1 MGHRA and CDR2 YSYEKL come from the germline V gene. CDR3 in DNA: TGCGCCAGCAGCCAAGATCAACTCGAAGAGACCCAGTACTTC. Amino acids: CASSQDQLEETQYF.

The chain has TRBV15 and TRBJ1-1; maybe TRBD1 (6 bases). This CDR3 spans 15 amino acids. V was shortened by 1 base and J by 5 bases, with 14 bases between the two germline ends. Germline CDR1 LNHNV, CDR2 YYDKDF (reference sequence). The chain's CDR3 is CATSRVDIGQTEAFF. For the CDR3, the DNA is TGTGCCACCAGCAGAGTGGACATAGGACAGACTGAAGCTTTCTTT.

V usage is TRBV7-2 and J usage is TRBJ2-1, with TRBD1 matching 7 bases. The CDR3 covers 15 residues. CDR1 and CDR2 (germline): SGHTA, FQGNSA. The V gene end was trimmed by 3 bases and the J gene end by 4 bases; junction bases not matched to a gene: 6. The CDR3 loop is CASSLRGPPYNEQFF. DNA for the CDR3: TGTGCCAGCAGCTTGAGGGGGCCCCCTTACAATGAGCAGTTCTTC.

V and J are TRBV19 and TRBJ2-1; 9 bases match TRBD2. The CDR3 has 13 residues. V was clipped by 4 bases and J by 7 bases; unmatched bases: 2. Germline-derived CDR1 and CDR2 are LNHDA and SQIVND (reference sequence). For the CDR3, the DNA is TGTGCCAGTAGTACGAGCGGGGGGAATGAGCAGTTCTTC. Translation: CASSTSGGNEQFF.

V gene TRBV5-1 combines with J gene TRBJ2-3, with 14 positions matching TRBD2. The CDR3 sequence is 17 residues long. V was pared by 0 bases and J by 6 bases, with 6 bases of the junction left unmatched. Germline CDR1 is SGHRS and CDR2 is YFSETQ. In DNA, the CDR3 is TGCGCCAGCAGCTTGGGACTAGCGGGGGGGCCGTACGATACGCAGTATTTT. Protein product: CASSLGLAGGPYDTQYF.

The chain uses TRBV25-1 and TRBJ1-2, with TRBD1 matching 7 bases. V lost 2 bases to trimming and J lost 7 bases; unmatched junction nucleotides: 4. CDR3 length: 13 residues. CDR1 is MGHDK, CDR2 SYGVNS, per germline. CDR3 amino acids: CASSERQGAGYTF. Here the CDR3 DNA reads TGTGCCAGCAGTGAAAGACAGGGTGCTGGCTACACCTTC.

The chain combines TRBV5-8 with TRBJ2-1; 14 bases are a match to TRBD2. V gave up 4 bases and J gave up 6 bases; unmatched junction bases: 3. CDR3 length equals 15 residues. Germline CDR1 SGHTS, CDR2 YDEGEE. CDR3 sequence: CASSRGLAGGNEQFF. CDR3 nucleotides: TGTGCCAGCAGCCGTGGACTAGCGGGGGGCAATGAGCAGTTCTTC.

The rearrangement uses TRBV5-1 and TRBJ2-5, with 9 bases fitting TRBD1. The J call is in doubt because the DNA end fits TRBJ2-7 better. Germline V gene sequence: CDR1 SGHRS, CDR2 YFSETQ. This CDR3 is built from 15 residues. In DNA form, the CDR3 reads TGCGCCAGCAGCCCTGAGTGGGACAGGGCCCACGAGCAGTACTTC. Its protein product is CASSPEWDRAHEQYF.

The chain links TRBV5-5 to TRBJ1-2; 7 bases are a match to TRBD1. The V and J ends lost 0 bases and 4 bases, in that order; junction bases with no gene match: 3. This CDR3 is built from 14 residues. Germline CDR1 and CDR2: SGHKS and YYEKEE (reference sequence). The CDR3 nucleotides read TGTGCCAGCAGCTTGGGGGACAGAGGCTATGGCTACACCTTC. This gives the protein CASSLGDRGYGYTF.

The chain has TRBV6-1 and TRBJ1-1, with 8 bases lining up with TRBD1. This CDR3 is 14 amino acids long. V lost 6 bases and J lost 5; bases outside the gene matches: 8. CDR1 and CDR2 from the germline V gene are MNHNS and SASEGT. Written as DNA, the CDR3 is TGTGCCAGCAGGGACGCAGGGGGCGGGACTGAAGCTTTCTTT. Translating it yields CASRDAGGGTEAFF.

Here the CDR3 DNA reads TGCGCCAGCAGCCCGCCGGGGATCTCCTACAATGAGCAGTTCTTC. Translation gives CASSPPGISYNEQFF. This rearrangement joins TRBV5-1 to TRBJ2-1, with D possibly being TRBD2 (5 bases). The CDR3 has 15 residues. Germline V lookup: CDR1 SGHRS, CDR2 YFSETQ. V lost 4 bases and J lost 0, with 11 bases in between.

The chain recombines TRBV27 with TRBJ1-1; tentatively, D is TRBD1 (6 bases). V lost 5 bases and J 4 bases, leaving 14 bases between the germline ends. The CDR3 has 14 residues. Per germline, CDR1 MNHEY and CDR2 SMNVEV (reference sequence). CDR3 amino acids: CASSPSQGSTEAFF. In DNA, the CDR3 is TGTGCCAGCAGTCCTTCACAGGGAAGCACTGAAGCTTTCTTT.

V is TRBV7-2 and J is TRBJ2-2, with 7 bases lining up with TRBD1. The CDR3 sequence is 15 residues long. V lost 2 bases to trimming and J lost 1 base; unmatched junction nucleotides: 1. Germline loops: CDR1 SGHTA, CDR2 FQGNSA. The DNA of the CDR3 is TGTGCCAGCAGCTTAAGGGGGCAGAACACCGGGGAGCTGTTTTTT. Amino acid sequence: CASSLRGQNTGELFF.

The CDR3 region is CASSFWTGERQETQYF. The DNA for the CDR3 is TGTGCCAGCAGCTTCTGGACAGGGGAACGGCAAGAGACCCAGTACTTC. The chain combines TRBV9 with TRBJ2-5, with TRBD1 matching over 9 bases. The germline V gene encodes CDR1 SGDLS and CDR2 YYNGEE. The CDR3 covers 16 residues. V gave up 4 bases and J gave up 2 bases; unmatched junction bases: 9.